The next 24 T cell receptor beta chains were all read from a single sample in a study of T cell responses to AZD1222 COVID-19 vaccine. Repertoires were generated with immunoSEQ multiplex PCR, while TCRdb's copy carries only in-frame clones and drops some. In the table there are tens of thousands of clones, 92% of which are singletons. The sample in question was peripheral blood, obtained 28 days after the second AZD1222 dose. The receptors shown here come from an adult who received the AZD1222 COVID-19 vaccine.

DNA for the CDR3: TGTGCCAGCAGAAACAGAGCTAATGAAAAACTGTTTTTT. Its protein is CASRNRANEKLFF. J is TRBJ1-4 and V is TRBV2; D gene unclear. Germline V gene sequence: CDR1 SNHLY, CDR2 FYNNEI. V lost 6 bases to trimming and J lost 3 bases, with 8 bases between them. The CDR3 sequence is 13 residues long.

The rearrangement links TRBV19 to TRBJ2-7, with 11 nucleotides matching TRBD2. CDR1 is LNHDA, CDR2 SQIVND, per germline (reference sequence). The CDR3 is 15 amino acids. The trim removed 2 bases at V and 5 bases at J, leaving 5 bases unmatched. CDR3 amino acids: CASSIRLAGGHEQYF. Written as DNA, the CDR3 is TGTGCCAGTAGTATACGCCTAGCGGGAGGTCACGAGCAGTACTTC.

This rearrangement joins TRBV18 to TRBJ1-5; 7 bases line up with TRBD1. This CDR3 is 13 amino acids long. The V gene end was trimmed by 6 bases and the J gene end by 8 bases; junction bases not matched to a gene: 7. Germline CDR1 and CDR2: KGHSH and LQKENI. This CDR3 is CASSGQADEPQHF. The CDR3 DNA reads TGTGCCAGCTCCGGACAGGCCGATGAGCCCCAGCATTTT.

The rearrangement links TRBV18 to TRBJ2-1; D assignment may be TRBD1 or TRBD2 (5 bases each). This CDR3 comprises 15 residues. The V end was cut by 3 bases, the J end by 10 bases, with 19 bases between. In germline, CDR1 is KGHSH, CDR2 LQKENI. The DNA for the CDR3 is TGTGCCAGCTCACCCTCCCCGGACCGGGGCTTCGAGCAGTTCTTC. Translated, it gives CASSPSPDRGFEQFF.

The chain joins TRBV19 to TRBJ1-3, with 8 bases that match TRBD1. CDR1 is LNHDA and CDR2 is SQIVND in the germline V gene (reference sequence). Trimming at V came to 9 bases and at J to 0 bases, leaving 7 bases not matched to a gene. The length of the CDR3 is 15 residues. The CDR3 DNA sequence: TGTGCCAGCCGACAGGGGCAAAGCTCTGGAAACACCATATATTTT. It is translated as CASRQGQSSGNTIYF.

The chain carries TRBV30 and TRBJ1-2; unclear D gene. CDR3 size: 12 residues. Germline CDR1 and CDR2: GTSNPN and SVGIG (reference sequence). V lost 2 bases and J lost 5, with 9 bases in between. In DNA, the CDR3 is TGTGCCTGGAGTCCGAGGACTTATGGCTACACCTTC. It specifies CAWSPRTYGYTF.

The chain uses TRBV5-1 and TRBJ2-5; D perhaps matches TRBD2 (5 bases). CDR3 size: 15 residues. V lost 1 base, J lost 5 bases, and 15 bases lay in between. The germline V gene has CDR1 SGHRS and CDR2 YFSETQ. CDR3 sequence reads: CASSLKAGATETQYF. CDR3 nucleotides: TGCGCCAGCAGCTTGAAGGCGGGCGCGACCGAGACCCAGTACTTC.

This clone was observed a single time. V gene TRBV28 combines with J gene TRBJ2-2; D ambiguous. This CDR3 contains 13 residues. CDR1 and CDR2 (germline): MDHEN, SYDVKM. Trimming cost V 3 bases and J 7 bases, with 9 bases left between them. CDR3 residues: CASSFRSLGELFF. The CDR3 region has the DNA TGTGCCAGCAGTTTTCGGTCCCTCGGGGAGCTGTTTTTT.

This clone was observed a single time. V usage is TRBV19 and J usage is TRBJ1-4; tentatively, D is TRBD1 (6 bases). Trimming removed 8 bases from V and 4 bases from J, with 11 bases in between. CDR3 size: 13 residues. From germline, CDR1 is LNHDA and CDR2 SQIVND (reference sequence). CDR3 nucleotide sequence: TGTGCCAGTTGGAGGGGGAATAATGAAAAACTGTTTTTT. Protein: CASWRGNNEKLFF.

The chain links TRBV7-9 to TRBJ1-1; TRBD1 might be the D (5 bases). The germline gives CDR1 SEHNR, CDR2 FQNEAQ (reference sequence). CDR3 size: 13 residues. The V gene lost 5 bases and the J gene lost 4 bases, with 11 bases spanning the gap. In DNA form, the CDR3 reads TGTGCCAGCAGCCGGGGGGGAGGCACTGAAGCTTTCTTT. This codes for CASSRGGGTEAFF.

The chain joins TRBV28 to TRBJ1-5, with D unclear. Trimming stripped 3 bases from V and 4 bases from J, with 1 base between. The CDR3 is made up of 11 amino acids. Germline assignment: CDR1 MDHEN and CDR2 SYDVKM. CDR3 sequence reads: CASSFNQPQHF. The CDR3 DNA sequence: TGTGCCAGCAGTTTTAATCAGCCCCAGCATTTT. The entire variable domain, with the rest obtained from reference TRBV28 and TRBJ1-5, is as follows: DVKVTQSSRYLVKRTGEKVFLECVQDMDHENMFWYRQDPGLGLRLIYFSYDVKMKEKGDIPEGYSVSREKKERFSLILESASTNQTSMYLCASSFNQPQHFGDGTRLSIL.

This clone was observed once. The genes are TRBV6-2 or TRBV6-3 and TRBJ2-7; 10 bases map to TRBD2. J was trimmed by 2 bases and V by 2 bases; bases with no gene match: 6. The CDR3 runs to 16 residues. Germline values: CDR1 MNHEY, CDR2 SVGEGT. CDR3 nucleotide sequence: TGTGCCAGCAGTTACCGTCCTAGCGGGAGCACCTACGAGCAGTACTTC. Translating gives CASSYRPSGSTYEQYF.

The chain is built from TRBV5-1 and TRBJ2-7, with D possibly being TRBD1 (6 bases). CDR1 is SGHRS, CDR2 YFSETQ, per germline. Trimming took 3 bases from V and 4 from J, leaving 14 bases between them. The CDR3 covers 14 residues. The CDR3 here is CASSWTESAYEQYF. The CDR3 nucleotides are TGCGCCAGCAGCTGGACAGAATCGGCTTACGAGCAGTACTTC. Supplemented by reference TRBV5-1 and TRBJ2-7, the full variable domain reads KAGVTQTPRYLIKTRGQQVTLSCSPISGHRSVSWYQQTPGQGLQFLFEYFSETQRNKGNFPGRFSGRQFSNSRSEMNVSTLELGDSALYLCASSWTESAYEQYFGPGTRLTVT.

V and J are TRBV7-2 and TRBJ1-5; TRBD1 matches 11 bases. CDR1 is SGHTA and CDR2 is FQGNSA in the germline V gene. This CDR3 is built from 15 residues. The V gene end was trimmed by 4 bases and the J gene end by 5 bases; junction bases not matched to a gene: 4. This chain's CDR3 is CASSYGQGAHQPQHF. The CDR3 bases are TGTGCCAGCAGCTACGGACAGGGGGCACATCAGCCCCAGCATTTT.

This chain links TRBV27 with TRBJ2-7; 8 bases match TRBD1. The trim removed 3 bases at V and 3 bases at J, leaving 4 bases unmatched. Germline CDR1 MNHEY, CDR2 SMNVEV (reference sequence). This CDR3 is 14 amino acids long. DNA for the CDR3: TGTGCCAGCAGTTTGGGACAGGAGATCTACGAGCAGTACTTC. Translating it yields CASSLGQEIYEQYF.

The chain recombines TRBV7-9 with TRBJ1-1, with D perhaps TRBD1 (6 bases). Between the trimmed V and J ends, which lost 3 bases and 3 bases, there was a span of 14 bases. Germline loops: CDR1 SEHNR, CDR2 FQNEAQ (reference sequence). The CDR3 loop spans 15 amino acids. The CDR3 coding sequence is TGTGCCAGCAGCTTCGAGGGGGGATCGGACACTGAAGCTTTCTTT. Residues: CASSFEGGSDTEAFF.

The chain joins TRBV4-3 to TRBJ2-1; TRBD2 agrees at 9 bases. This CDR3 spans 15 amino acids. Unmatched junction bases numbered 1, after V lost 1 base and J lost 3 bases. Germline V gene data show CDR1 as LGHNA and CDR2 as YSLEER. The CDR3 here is CASSQGLADYNEQFF. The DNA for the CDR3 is TGCGCCAGCAGCCAAGGACTAGCGGACTACAATGAGCAGTTCTTC.

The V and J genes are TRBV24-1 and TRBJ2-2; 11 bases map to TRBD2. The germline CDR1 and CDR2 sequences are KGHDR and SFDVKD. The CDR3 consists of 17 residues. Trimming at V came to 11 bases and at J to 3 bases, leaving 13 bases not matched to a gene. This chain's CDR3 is CASPPPGTSGYTGELFF. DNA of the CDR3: TGTGCCAGCCCCCCGCCGGGGACTAGCGGATACACCGGGGAGCTGTTTTTT.

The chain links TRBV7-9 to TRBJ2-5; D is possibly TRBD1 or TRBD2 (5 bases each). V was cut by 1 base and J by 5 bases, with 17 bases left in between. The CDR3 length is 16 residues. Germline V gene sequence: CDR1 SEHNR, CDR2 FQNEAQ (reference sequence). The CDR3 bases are TGTGCCAGCAGCTTAGGGGGACCGGCTAGTAGGGAGACCCAGTACTTC. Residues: CASSLGGPASRETQYF.

CDR3 protein: CASSLLLVADTQYF. CDR3 sequence (DNA): TGTGCCAGCAGCTTATTACTAGTTGCAGATACGCAGTATTTT. This chain connects TRBV7-2 to TRBJ2-3; possibly TRBD2 for D (5 bases). Germline CDR1 SGHTA, CDR2 FQGNSA. This CDR3 contains 14 residues. Between the trimmed V and J ends, which lost 2 bases and 4 bases, there was a span of 10 bases. The entire variable domain, with the rest obtained from reference TRBV7-2 and TRBJ2-3, is as follows: GAGVSQSPSNKVTEKGKDVELRCDPISGHTALYWYRQSLGQGLEFLIYFQGNSAPDKSGLPSDRFSAERTGGSVSTLTIQRTQQEDSAVYLCASSLLLVADTQYFGPGTRLTVL.

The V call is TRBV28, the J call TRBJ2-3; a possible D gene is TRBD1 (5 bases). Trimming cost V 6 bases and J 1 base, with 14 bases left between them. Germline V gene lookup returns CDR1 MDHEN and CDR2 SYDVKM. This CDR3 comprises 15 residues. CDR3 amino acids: CASSKTLTGTDTQYF. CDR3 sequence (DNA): TGTGCCAGCAGCAAAACCCTGACAGGCACAGATACGCAGTATTTT.

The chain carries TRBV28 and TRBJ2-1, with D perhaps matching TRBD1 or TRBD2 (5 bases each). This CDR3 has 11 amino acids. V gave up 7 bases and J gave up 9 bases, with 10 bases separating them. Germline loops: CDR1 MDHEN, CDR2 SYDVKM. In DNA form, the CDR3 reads TGTGCCAGCATGGGGGTTAGTGAGCAGTTCTTC. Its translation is CASMGVSEQFF.

CDR3 amino acids: CASSLGVLGVYNEQFF. DNA of the CDR3: TGTGCCAGCAGCTTAGGGGTGTTGGGGGTGTACAATGAGCAGTTCTTC. This chain uses TRBV7-3 with TRBJ2-1, with D perhaps TRBD1 or TRBD2 (5 bases each). The CDR3 consists of 16 residues. V was cut by 2 bases and J by 4 bases, with 15 bases left in between. CDR1 and CDR2 from the germline V gene are SGHTA and FQGTGA.

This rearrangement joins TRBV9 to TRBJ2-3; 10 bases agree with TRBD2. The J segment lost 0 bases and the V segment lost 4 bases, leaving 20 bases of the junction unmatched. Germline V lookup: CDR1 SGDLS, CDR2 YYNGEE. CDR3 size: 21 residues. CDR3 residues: CASSTLSPTSGTASSTDTQYF. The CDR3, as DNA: TGTGCCAGCAGCACCCTAAGTCCCACTAGCGGGACGGCTAGTAGCACAGATACGCAGTATTTT.